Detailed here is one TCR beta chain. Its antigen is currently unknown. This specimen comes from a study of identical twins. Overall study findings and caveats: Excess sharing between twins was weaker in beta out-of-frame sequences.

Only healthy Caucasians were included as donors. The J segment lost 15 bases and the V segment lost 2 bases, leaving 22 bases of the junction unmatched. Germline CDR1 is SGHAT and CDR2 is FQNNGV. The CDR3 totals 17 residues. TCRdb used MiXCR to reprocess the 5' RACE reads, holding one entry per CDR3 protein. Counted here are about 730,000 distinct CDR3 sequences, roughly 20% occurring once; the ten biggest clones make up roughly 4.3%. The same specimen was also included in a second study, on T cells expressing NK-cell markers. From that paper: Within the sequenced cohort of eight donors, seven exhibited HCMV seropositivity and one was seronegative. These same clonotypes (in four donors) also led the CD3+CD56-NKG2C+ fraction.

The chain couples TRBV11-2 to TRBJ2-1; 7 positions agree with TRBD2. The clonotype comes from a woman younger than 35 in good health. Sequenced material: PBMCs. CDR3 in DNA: TGTGCCAGCAGCTTAAGAGGAGGGAGCGGGGCGCCCGTCCATGGGTTCTTC. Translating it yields CASSLRGGSGAPVHGFF.